This T cell receptor (beta chain) is from a study of T cell responses to AZD1222 COVID-19 vaccine. Overall study results and limits: Compared with day 0, the breadth and depth of the Spike-specific TCR repertoire rose significantly after two doses of AZD1222. Close to half of spike-specific TCRs reportedly recognize unmutated variant regions. The donors showed a predominance of white British ancestry and of females, with possible underestimation of clonal diversity. Repertoires were obtained only post-peak T cell response.

In regard to this clone: Its antigen remains unknown.

Method: immunoSEQ multiplex PCR; TCRdb's copy keeps in-frame clones and lacks some. The sample holds about 170,000 clones, roughly 93% seen once. CDR1 and CDR2 (germline): MNHEY, SVGAGI. This CDR3 comprises 14 residues. J was trimmed by 3 bases and V by 5 bases; bases with no gene match: 6. Specimen: peripheral blood, collected on day 0 of AZD1222 vaccination. This receptor was obtained from an adult in good health. The chain couples TRBV6-5 to TRBJ2-7, with 8 bases identical to TRBD1. CDR3 protein: CASSKDRARYEQYF. DNA for the CDR3: TGTGCCAGCAGTAAGGACAGGGCCCGCTACGAGCAGTACTTC.